A selection of T cell receptor beta chains follows, all from one sample in a study of T cell changes during pregnancy in multiple sclerosis. Only in-frame clones appear in the TCRdb table, and some are missing; sequencing was by immunoSEQ multiplex PCR. The repertoire holds roughly 24,000 clones, with about 87% as singletons. The input for sequencing was CD4+ T cells from peripheral blood mononuclear cells, taken in the second trimester of pregnancy. These receptor sequences come from a female donor in good health, enrolled as a control in a pregnancy study. Both conserved end residues are part of each CDR3. D genes are given only for firm matches.

cdr3_length,v_call,d_call,j_call,cdr3_aa,cdr3_nt
14,TRBV7-9,NA,TRBJ2-7,CASSLVTGSYEQYF,TGTGCCAGCAGCTTGGTGACAGGCTCCTACGAGCAGTACTTC
16,TRBV9,TRBD2,TRBJ2-1,CASSVAAGGDYNEQFF,TGTGCCAGCAGCGTTGCAGCGGGAGGTGATTACAATGAGCAGTTCTTC
13,TRBV19,TRBD2,TRBJ2-1,CASRQTSGNEQFF,TGTGCCAGTAGGCAGACTAGCGGGAATGAGCAGTTCTTC
14,TRBV5-1,TRBD1,TRBJ2-7,CASSSSGTGDEQYF,TGCGCCAGCAGCTCCTCCGGGACAGGGGACGAGCAGTACTTC
13,TRBV6-5,NA,TRBJ2-7,CASSYGSTYEQYF,TGTGCCAGCAGTTACGGGAGTACCTACGAGCAGTACTTC
16,TRBV9,TRBD2,TRBJ2-5,CASSASRRGGQETQYF,TGTGCCAGCAGCGCTAGTCGGCGGGGGGGCCAGGAGACCCAGTACTTC
14,TRBV2,NA,TRBJ1-2,CASREQIGARGYTF,TGTGCCAGCAGGGAACAGATAGGCGCGCGGGGCTACACCTTC
16,TRBV7-2,TRBD1,TRBJ2-1,CASSLIKGGAGNEQFF,TGTGCCAGCAGCTTAATTAAAGGGGGCGCGGGCAATGAGCAGTTCTTC
16,TRBV6-6,TRBD1,TRBJ1-6,CASSYGTGTGGSPLHF,TGTGCCAGCAGTTACGGGACCGGGACAGGGGGTTCACCCCTCCACTTT
17,TRBV4-1,NA,TRBJ1-1,CASSHPTLGGVGTEAFF,TGCGCCAGCAGCCACCCGACTCTCGGAGGGGTTGGCACTGAAGCTTTCTTT
11,TRBV5-1,NA,TRBJ2-7,CASSDLDEQYF,TGCGCCAGCAGCGACCTAGACGAGCAGTACTTC